The 16 T cell receptor beta chains in this list originate from one sample, sequenced in a study of T cells after yellow fever vaccination. TCRdb redid the calling of the 5' RACE reads with MiXCR, one entry per CDR3 protein. The sample yields 320,000 or so distinct CDR3 sequences, 7% to 9% seen once. The input for sequencing was PBMCs, taken more than 40 days after the first yellow fever vaccination. Receptors originate from a man between 18 and 29 years old who received the YFV17D yellow fever vaccine.

This clonotype was seen a handful of times. V and J are TRBV4-1 and TRBJ1-5; D may be TRBD1 (5 bases). CDR1 MGHRA and CDR2 YSYEKL come from the germline V gene. The CDR3 has 15 residues. The V gene lost 5 bases and the J gene lost 2 bases, with 13 bases spanning the gap. DNA for the CDR3: TGCGCCAGCAGCGATTCAGGGCTTGGCAATCAGCCCCAGCATTTT. Residues: CASSDSGLGNQPQHF.

This clonotype was counted only a few times. The chain is built from TRBV19 and TRBJ1-1; 7 bases are a match to TRBD1. The trim removed 3 bases at V and 0 bases at J, leaving 1 base unmatched. CDR3 length: 14 residues. Per germline, CDR1 LNHDA and CDR2 SQIVND (reference sequence). The CDR3 reads CASSMGQMNTEAFF. The CDR3 DNA follows: TGTGCCAGTAGTATGGGACAGATGAACACTGAAGCTTTCTTT.

This clonotype has more than one count but fewer than ten. The chain joins TRBV12-3 or TRBV12-4 to TRBJ2-5; 10 nucleotides line up with TRBD2. The CDR3 consists of 17 residues. V was clipped by 2 bases and J by 4 bases; unmatched bases: 10. CDR3: CASSLRWTSGEVETQYF. Written as DNA, the CDR3 is TGTGCCAGCAGTTTAAGATGGACTAGCGGTGAAGTAGAGACCCAGTACTTC.

The chain is built from TRBV3-1 and TRBJ2-7; no reliable D call. V gave up 6 bases and J gave up 1 base, with 13 bases separating them. This CDR3 contains 14 residues. Germline CDR1 and CDR2: LGHDT and YNNKEL (reference sequence). The CDR3 spells CASSQRVGSYEQYF. CDR3 coding DNA: TGTGCCAGCAGTCAAAGGGTGGGGTCCTACGAGCAGTACTTC.

This clonotype was counted at least ten times. The V call is TRBV5-6, the J call TRBJ1-5, with a weak D call TRBD1 (6 bases). CDR1 and CDR2 (germline): SGHDT, YYEEEE. The CDR3 is made up of 14 amino acids. The V and J ends lost 0 bases and 2 bases respectively, with 6 bases between them. Written as DNA, the CDR3 is TGTGCCAGCAGCTTGGGGACAGGCAATCAGCCCCAGCATTTT. It codes for CASSLGTGNQPQHF.

The rearrangement links TRBV20-1 to TRBJ1-4; perhaps TRBD1 as D (6 bases). CDR3 length: 14 residues. The ends were cut back, 0 bases at V and 4 bases at J, with 9 bases in the middle. The V gene's germline CDR1 is DFQATT and CDR2 SNEGSKA (reference sequence). The CDR3 nucleotides read TGCAGTGCTAGAGAGGCACAGGGTAATGAAAAACTGTTTTTT. It translates to CSAREAQGNEKLFF.

This clonotype occurred a few times. The CDR3 region is CSARGQGSSYNEQFF. CDR3 bases: TGCAGTGCCAGGGGACAGGGAAGCTCCTACAATGAGCAGTTCTTC. This chain links TRBV20-1 with TRBJ2-1; TRBD1 matches 9 bases. The CDR3 spans 15 residues. Trimming at V came to 6 bases and at J to 0 bases, leaving 6 bases not matched to a gene. CDR1 is DFQATT, CDR2 SNEGSKA, per germline (reference sequence).

This clonotype was observed a few times. This chain connects TRBV5-1 to TRBJ2-1; maybe TRBD2 (5 bases). The CDR3 extends over 14 amino acids. Deletions cut 3 bases from V and 9 bases from J, with 16 bases between. Germline CDR1 is SGHRS and CDR2 is YFSETQ. This CDR3 is CASSSTSFGSEQFF. The DNA of the CDR3 is TGCGCCAGCAGCTCAACTAGTTTTGGTAGTGAGCAGTTCTTC.

The CDR3 spells CSVEPTPWDSQETQYF. CDR3 nucleotides: TGCAGCGTTGAACCAACCCCCTGGGACAGCCAAGAGACCCAGTACTTC. V usage is TRBV29-1 and J usage is TRBJ2-5, with TRBD1 matching over 7 bases. Germline CDR1 is SQVTM and CDR2 is ANQGSEA. V dropped 2 bases and J dropped 1; count of bases not matched to a gene: 10. This CDR3 contains 16 residues.

In the case of this clonotype: This may stem from a read error, because a much larger clone lies one nucleotide away. The chain has TRBV7-2 and TRBJ2-3, with TRBD2 matching over 9 bases. The CDR3 has 16 residues. Germline values: CDR1 SGHTA, CDR2 FQGNSA. The chain's CDR3 is CASSTKLAGSTDTLYF. CDR3 bases: TGTGCCAGCAGCACTAAGCTAGCGGGAAGCACAGATACGCTGTATTTT.

This chain uses TRBV5-1 with TRBJ2-1; D unresolved. V gave up 0 bases and J gave up 7 bases, with 11 bases separating them. This CDR3 spans 14 amino acids. CDR1 and CDR2 from the germline V gene are SGHRS and YFSETQ. CDR3 nucleotide sequence: TGCGCCAGCAGCTTGGGACGGATGGGGAATGAGCAGTTCTTC. Residues: CASSLGRMGNEQFF.

This chain connects TRBV20-1 to TRBJ2-7; 10 bases are shared with TRBD2. The CDR3 spans 13 residues. Losses at the gene ends were 5 bases for V and 4 bases for J; bases not matched to a gene: 5. Germline V CDR1 and CDR2: DFQATT, SNEGSKA (reference sequence). The chain's CDR3 is CSALSGGPYEQYV. CDR3 sequence (DNA): TGCAGTGCTCTTAGCGGGGGGCCTTACGAGCAGTACGTC.

This rearrangement joins TRBV2 to TRBJ1-2; 8 bases align to TRBD1. CDR1 is SNHLY, CDR2 FYNNEI, per germline. The J segment lost 6 bases and the V segment lost 4 bases, leaving 7 bases of the junction unmatched. The CDR3 runs to 14 residues. This CDR3 is CASSVAQGADGYTF. CDR3 DNA: TGTGCCAGCAGTGTGGCGCAGGGGGCGGATGGCTACACCTTC.

A few counts support this clonotype. The chain links TRBV25-1 to TRBJ2-2; 8 bases agree with TRBD1. CDR1 and CDR2 (germline): MGHDK, SYGVNS. V lost 9 bases and J lost 6; bases outside the gene matches: 9. The CDR3 length is 14 residues. The CDR3 DNA sequence: TGTGCCAGTGGAGACAGGGGCGTGTCCGGGGAGCTGTTTTTT. Residues: CASGDRGVSGELFF.

This clonotype was seen ten or more times. J is TRBJ1-2 and V is TRBV27, with D perhaps matching TRBD1 (5 bases). Germline loops: CDR1 MNHEY, CDR2 SMNVEV (reference sequence). V gave up 4 bases and J gave up 2 bases, with 8 bases separating them. CDR3 size: 13 residues. The CDR3 reads CASSSGRNYGYTF. The CDR3 DNA reads as TGTGCCAGCAGTTCGGGACGGAACTATGGCTACACCTTC.

This clonotype was counted many times. The rearrangement uses TRBV4-1 and TRBJ1-1; D possibly corresponds to TRBD1 (5 bases). The CDR3 consists of 18 residues. Trimming removed 1 base from V and 5 bases from J, with 23 bases in between. Germline CDR1 MGHRA, CDR2 YSYEKL. The CDR3 reads CASSQVGGPGGVGTEAFF. The CDR3 DNA reads as TGCGCCAGCAGCCAAGTCGGTGGCCCGGGAGGGGTAGGGACTGAAGCTTTCTTT.